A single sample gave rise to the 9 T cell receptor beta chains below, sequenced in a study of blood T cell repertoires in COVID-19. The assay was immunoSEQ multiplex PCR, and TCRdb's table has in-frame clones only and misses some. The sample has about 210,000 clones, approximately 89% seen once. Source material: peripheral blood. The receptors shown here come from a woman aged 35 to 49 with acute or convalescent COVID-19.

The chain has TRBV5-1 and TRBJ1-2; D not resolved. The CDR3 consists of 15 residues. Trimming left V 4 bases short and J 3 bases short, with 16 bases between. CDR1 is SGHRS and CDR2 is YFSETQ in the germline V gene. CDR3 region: CASSPTPSGDYGYTF. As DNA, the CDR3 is TGCGCCAGCAGCCCGACTCCGAGCGGGGACTATGGCTACACCTTC.

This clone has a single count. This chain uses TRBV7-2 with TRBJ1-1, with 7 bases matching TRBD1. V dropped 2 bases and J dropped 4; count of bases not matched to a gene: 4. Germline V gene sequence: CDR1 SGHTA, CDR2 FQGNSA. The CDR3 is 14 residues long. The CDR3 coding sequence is TGTGCCAGCAGCTTACAGAACAGGGGCACTGAAGCTTTCTTT. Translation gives CASSLQNRGTEAFF.

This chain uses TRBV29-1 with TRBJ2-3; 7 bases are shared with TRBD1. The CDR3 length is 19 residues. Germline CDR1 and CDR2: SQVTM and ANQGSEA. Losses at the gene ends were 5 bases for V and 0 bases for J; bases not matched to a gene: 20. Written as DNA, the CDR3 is TGCAGCGTTCGAGGTCGACAGGGACCAGGTGGAGTTAGCACAGATACGCAGTATTTT. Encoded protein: CSVRGRQGPGGVSTDTQYF.

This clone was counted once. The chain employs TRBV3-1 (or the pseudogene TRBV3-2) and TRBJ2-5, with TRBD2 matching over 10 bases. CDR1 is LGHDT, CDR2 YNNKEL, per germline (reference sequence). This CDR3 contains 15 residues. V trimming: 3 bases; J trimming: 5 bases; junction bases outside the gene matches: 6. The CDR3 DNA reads TGTGCCAGCAGCCACTCAGCGGGGGGGCATGAGACCCAGTACTTC. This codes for CASSHSAGGHETQYF.

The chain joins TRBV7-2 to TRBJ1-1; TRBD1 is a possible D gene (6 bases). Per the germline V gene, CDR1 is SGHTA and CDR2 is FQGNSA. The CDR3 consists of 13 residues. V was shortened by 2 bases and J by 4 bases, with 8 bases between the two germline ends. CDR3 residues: CASSLQGLTEAFF. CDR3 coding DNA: TGTGCCAGCAGCTTACAGGGGCTCACTGAAGCTTTCTTT.

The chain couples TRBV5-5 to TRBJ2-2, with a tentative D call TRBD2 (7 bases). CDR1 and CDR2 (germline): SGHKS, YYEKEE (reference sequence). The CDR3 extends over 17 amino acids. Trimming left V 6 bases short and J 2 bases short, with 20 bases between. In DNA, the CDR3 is TGTGCCAGCATCCCTGGAGGGGGGGCAATAAACACCGGGGAGCTGTTTTTT. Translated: CASIPGGGAINTGELFF.

The CDR3 nucleotides are TGTGCCGGAAGCATTAGCCCGAACACTGAAGCTTTCTTT. Translation gives CAGSISPNTEAFF. The chain employs TRBV6-5 and TRBJ1-1; D is uncertain. The CDR3 contains 13 residues. V was clipped by 11 bases and J by 1 base, with 14 bases between them. Per the germline V gene, CDR1 is MNHEY and CDR2 is SVGAGI.

Here the CDR3 reads CASSSRIQGNTEAFF. The CDR3 coding sequence is TGTGCCAGCAGTTCCCGAATACAGGGGAACACTGAAGCTTTCTTT. The chain has TRBV6-5 and TRBJ1-1; D may be TRBD1 (6 bases). CDR1 and CDR2 from the germline V gene are MNHEY and SVGAGI. Between the trimmed V and J ends, which lost 4 bases and 1 base, there was a span of 13 bases. The CDR3 totals 15 residues.

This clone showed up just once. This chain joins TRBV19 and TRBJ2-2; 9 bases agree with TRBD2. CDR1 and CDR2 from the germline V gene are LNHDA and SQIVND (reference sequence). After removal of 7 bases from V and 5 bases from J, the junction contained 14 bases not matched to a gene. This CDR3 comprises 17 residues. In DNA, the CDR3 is TGTGCCAGTAAGGAAGGTCTATTAGCGGGGGTTACCGGGGAGCTGTTTTTT. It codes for CASKEGLLAGVTGELFF.